One sample yielded the 14 T cell receptor beta chains listed below, sequenced in a study of vaccination and CD4 T cells after COVID-19. Sequencing of the DNA from cultured CD4+ T cells was carried out with the Oncomine TCR Beta short-read assay. Via MiXCR, TCRdb re-called the PCR reads, giving one row per CDR3 protein. The sample has about 1,800 distinct CDR3 sequences, around 70% seen once; the top ten hold 45% to 55%. Antigens of these TCRs are unknown. Sample treatment: approximately 10-day PBMC culture with coronavirus spike peptide pools or control peptides (ViraFEST assay). Sequencing used CD4+ T cells from blood, cultured in vitro, obtained after SARS-CoV-2 vaccination. Source of these receptors: a human donor who had recovered from COVID-19.

Only a few counts were recorded for this clonotype. The chain combines TRBV7-2 with TRBJ1-6, with TRBD1 as a possible D gene (5 bases). The CDR3 runs to 16 residues. Deletions cut 5 bases from V and 2 bases from J, with 13 bases between. The germline gives CDR1 SGHTA, CDR2 FQGNSA. The chain's CDR3 is CASSPIGRAYNSPLHF. As DNA, the CDR3 is TGTGCCAGCAGCCCGATAGGCAGGGCCTATAATTCACCCCTCCACTTT.

The chain carries TRBV19 and TRBJ1-2; D is ambiguous. There are 13 residues in the CDR3. Germline assignment: CDR1 LNHDA and CDR2 SQIVND (reference sequence). V shed 6 bases and J shed 3 bases, with 11 bases lying between them. In DNA, the CDR3 is TGTGCCAGTAGAAGGCAGCTAGACTATGGCTACACCTTC. Amino acids: CASRRQLDYGYTF.

The V and J genes are TRBV28 and TRBJ2-5, with TRBD1 matching 8 bases. The CDR3 sequence is 15 residues long. Germline CDR1 is MDHEN and CDR2 is SYDVKM. The trim removed 5 bases at V and 5 bases at J, leaving 10 bases unmatched. CDR3 amino acids: CASSPRTGIRETQYF. The CDR3 DNA follows: TGTGCCAGCAGTCCCCGGACAGGGATACGGGAGACCCAGTACTTC. Based on the CDR3 plus reference TRBV28 and TRBJ2-5, the full variable domain is DVKVTQSSRYLVKRTGEKVFLECVQDMDHENMFWYRQDPGLGLRLIYFSYDVKMKEKGDIPEGYSVSREKKERFSLILESASTNQTSMYLCASSPRTGIRETQYFGPGTRLLVL.

The chain couples TRBV11-3 to TRBJ2-5; 14 positions match TRBD2. This CDR3 is 16 amino acids long. V lost 5 bases and J lost 2; bases outside the gene matches: 4. From germline, CDR1 is SGHNT and CDR2 YENEEA. The CDR3 DNA reads TGTGCCAGCAGCAAGGGACTAGCGGGGGCACAAGAGACCCAGTACTTC. The encoded protein is CASSKGLAGAQETQYF.

The gene calls are TRBV20-1 and TRBJ2-2; weak D call: TRBD2 (6 bases). Trimming removed 3 bases at V and 1 base at J, with 12 bases between. This CDR3 is built from 15 residues. Germline CDR1 and CDR2: DFQATT and SNEGSKA (reference sequence). CDR3 in DNA: TGCAGTGCTAGCCCCGGGGGACTGAACACCGGGGAGCTGTTTTTT. Its translation is CSASPGGLNTGELFF.

This chain uses TRBV20-1 with TRBJ1-2; TRBD1 matches at 7 bases. The CDR3 extends over 14 amino acids. The V gene end was trimmed by 6 bases and the J gene end by 6 bases; junction bases not matched to a gene: 13. The germline CDR1 and CDR2 sequences are DFQATT and SNEGSKA (reference sequence). CDR3 DNA sequence: TGCAGTGCCGCCGGGGCTAACAGGGGACATGGCTACACCTTC. Its translation: CSAAGANRGHGYTF.

In its sample, this clonotype was seen a few times. The chain carries TRBV10-3 and TRBJ1-1; D unresolved. Trimming left V 3 bases short and J 3 bases short, with 5 bases between. Germline lookup yields CDR1 ENHRY and CDR2 SYGVKD. This CDR3 has 12 amino acids. The CDR3 bases are TGTGCCATCAGTGAAACCGACACTGAAGCTTTCTTT. Translating it yields CAISETDTEAFF.

The V gene is TRBV6-5, the J gene TRBJ1-2, with D possibly TRBD1 on 6 matching bases. Germline CDR1 MNHEY, CDR2 SVGAGI. Trimming took 2 bases from V and 2 from J, leaving 6 bases between them. CDR3 length: 13 residues. The CDR3 bases are TGTGCCAGCAGTTACGACAGGAACTATGGCTACACCTTC. Translating it yields CASSYDRNYGYTF.

This chain connects TRBV6-1 to TRBJ1-2; D uncertain. The V end was cut by 6 bases, the J end by 0 bases, with 8 bases between. CDR1 is MNHNS, CDR2 SASEGT, per germline. The CDR3 loop spans 13 amino acids. The CDR3 DNA follows: TGTGCCAGCAGGGTCGACTCTAACTATGGCTACACCTTC. It encodes CASRVDSNYGYTF.

V gene TRBV10-3 combines with J gene TRBJ1-6; D not certain. CDR3 length: 13 residues. Germline CDR1 ENHRY, CDR2 SYGVKD. Trimming cost V 4 bases and J 8 bases, with 9 bases left between them. The CDR3 is CAISVSEDSPLHF. The CDR3 region has the DNA TGTGCCATCAGTGTTTCGGAAGATTCACCCCTCCACTTT.

This clonotype came up a few times. The gene calls are TRBV7-2 and TRBJ1-5; D is unresolved. V lost 1 base and J 3 bases, leaving 13 bases between the germline ends. The CDR3 has 16 residues. Looked up from germline, CDR1 is SGHTA and CDR2 is FQGNSA. The DNA of the CDR3 is TGTGCCAGCAGCTTAGTAGGCAGAATCTCCAATCAGCCCCAGCATTTT. Translation: CASSLVGRISNQPQHF.

V and J are TRBV20-1 and TRBJ2-1; weak D call: TRBD2 (6 bases). Between the trimmed V and J ends, which lost 3 bases and 5 bases, there was a span of 17 bases. Per the germline V gene, CDR1 is DFQATT and CDR2 is SNEGSKA (reference sequence). CDR3 length: 15 residues. Here the CDR3 DNA reads TGCAGTGCTAGGGGCTGGCGACTAGGGAACAATGAGCAGTTCTTC. It codes for CSARGWRLGNNEQFF.

This clonotype is labeled medium-sized. The chain is built from TRBV12-3 or TRBV12-4 and TRBJ1-5; TRBD1 matches at 8 bases. The CDR3 consists of 15 residues. V shed 5 bases and J 4 bases; nucleotides not matched to a gene: 7. The chain's CDR3 is CASSAGTGNNQPQHF. The CDR3 coding sequence is TGTGCCAGCAGTGCCGGGACAGGCAATAATCAGCCCCAGCATTTT.

The chain uses TRBV28 and TRBJ2-1; 12 nucleotides align to TRBD2. The CDR3 totals 17 residues. Germline CDR1 reads MDHEN; CDR2 reads SYDVKM. With 0 bases clipped from V and 4 bases from J, the junction kept 4 bases outside the gene matches. This CDR3 is CASSLWLAGGGYNEQFF. The CDR3 DNA reads TGTGCCAGCAGTTTATGGCTAGCGGGAGGGGGGTACAATGAGCAGTTCTTC. The variable domain in full, with the rest retrieved from reference TRBV28 and TRBJ2-1, is DVKVTQSSRYLVKRTGEKVFLECVQDMDHENMFWYRQDPGLGLRLIYFSYDVKMKEKGDIPEGYSVSREKKERFSLILESASTNQTSMYLCASSLWLAGGGYNEQFFGPGTRLTVL.